Listed here are 8 T cell receptor beta chains from one sample, sequenced in a study of regulatory T cells in long-lasting Graves disease. Time point defined: newly diagnosed GD, antithyroid drugs for less than 3 months. TCR sequences were obtained from RNA taken from PBMCs. Arm-PCR of CDR3 regions and iRepertoire HTBI primers were used to build TCR beta libraries. TCRdb ran MiXCR on the multiplex PCR reads and lists one entry per CDR3 protein. The sample has approximately 390,000 distinct CDR3 sequences; around 15% are singletons. The data were also submitted as part of a second study, on T cells in Graves' hyperthyroidism and ophthalmopathy.

Sample: peripheral blood mononuclear cells (PBMCs), taken at new diagnosis, from a patient treated with antithyroid drugs. All receptors derive from a woman in her late teens or twenties with Graves disease.

This clonotype was picked up many times. The chain is built from TRBV20-1 and TRBJ2-7, with a weak D call TRBD1 (6 bases). Looked up from germline, CDR1 is DFQATT and CDR2 is SNEGSKA (reference sequence). V was shortened by 3 bases and J by 5 bases, with 17 bases between the two germline ends. The CDR3 sequence is 14 residues long. CDR3 sequence: CSASRQGRRNEQYF. Written as DNA, the CDR3 is TGCAGTGCTAGTAGGCAGGGGAGAAGGAACGAGCAGTACTTC.

This clonotype was found many times. The V gene is TRBV27, the J gene TRBJ2-3; maybe TRBD2 (6 bases). Between the trimmed V and J ends, which lost 0 bases and 4 bases, there was a span of 11 bases. CDR1 is MNHEY and CDR2 is SMNVEV in the germline V gene (reference sequence). The CDR3 is 15 amino acids. As DNA, the CDR3 is TGTGCCAGCAGTTTATCGGGAGGAGGGCCAGATACGCAGTATTTT. This gives the protein CASSLSGGGPDTQYF.

The chain combines TRBV10-1 with TRBJ2-2; TRBD1 matches 7 bases. Germline-derived CDR1 and CDR2 are WNHNN and SYGVQD (reference sequence). The CDR3 spans 16 residues. Trimming at V came to 0 bases and at J to 4 bases, leaving 5 bases not matched to a gene. DNA for the CDR3: TGCGCCAGCAGTGAGTCGAGCGACAGGGTCACCGGGGAGCTGTTTTTT. Encoded protein: CASSESSDRVTGELFF.

This clonotype was observed at least ten times. V is TRBV4-2 and J is TRBJ1-1; TRBD1 is a possible D gene (5 bases). Germline V gene lookup returns CDR1 LGHNA and CDR2 YNFKEQ. V was cut by 1 base and J by 3 bases, with 12 bases left in between. This CDR3 has 15 residues. CDR3 sequence (DNA): TGTGCCAGCAGCCAAGCGAGCTGGGGGGACACTGAAGCTTTCTTT. The encoded protein is CASSQASWGDTEAFF.

In this sample, this clonotype turned up many times. J is TRBJ1-2 and V is TRBV30; no definite D call. The CDR3 has 14 residues. V lost 2 bases and J lost 8, with 18 bases in between. Germline V lookup: CDR1 GTSNPN, CDR2 SVGIG (reference sequence). CDR3 DNA: TGTGCCTGGAGTTTTGGAACACCAGAAGACGGCTACACCTTC. This translates into CAWSFGTPEDGYTF.

The chain links TRBV15 to TRBJ2-2; 12 nucleotides match TRBD1. This CDR3 has 15 residues. Germline CDR1 LNHNV, CDR2 YYDKDF (reference sequence). The V and J ends lost 9 bases and 7 bases, in that order; junction bases with no gene match: 9. CDR3 sequence reads: CATQPGQGAGGELFF. DNA of the CDR3: TGTGCCACACAGCCGGGACAGGGGGCTGGCGGGGAGCTGTTTTTT.

Ten or more counts support this clonotype. The chain joins TRBV11-2 to TRBJ2-1; 12 bases align to TRBD1. V gave up 5 bases and J gave up 5 bases; unmatched junction bases: 10. This CDR3 has 17 amino acids. Germline lookup yields CDR1 SGHAT and CDR2 FQNNGV. The CDR3 reads CASSTLGGQGAHNEQFF. CDR3 bases: TGTGCCAGCAGCACACTAGGGGGACAGGGGGCCCACAATGAGCAGTTCTTC.

This clonotype was counted many times. The gene calls are TRBV11-1 and TRBJ1-1, with no clear D. CDR3 length: 14 residues. Germline loops: CDR1 SGHAT, CDR2 FQDESV (reference sequence). Trimming shortened V by 1 base and J by 1 base, and 7 bases separated the two germline ends. CDR3 protein: CASSLEEGNTEAFF. For the CDR3, the DNA is TGTGCCAGCAGCTTAGAAGAGGGGAACACTGAAGCTTTCTTT. Drawing the rest from reference TRBV11-1 and TRBJ1-1, the complete variable domain is EAEVAQSPRYKITEKSQAVAFWCDPISGHATLYWYRQILGQGPELLVQFQDESVVDDSQLPKDRFSAERLKGVDSTLKIQPAELGDSAMYLCASSLEEGNTEAFFGQGTRLTVV.